The entry below gives a single T cell receptor (beta chain) sequence along with its context. What it recognizes is unknown. The data derive from a study of Ad26.COV2.S vaccination and SARS-CoV-2 variants. Across the whole study: Sample donor was a member of the COV1001 Ad26.COV2.S trial arm.

TCRdb keeps only in-frame clones here, not all; method: immunoSEQ multiplex PCR. The sample records a few hundred thousand clones, about 92% being singletons. The CDR3 sequence is 16 residues long. V was pared by 2 bases and J by 6 bases, with 20 bases between. CDR1 KGHSH and CDR2 LQKENI come from the germline V gene. As for treatment: approximately 18 received Ad26.COV2.S at low or high dose, single or two shots; about 5 received placebo; per-sample allocation not given. The investigators took samples on day 63 after the first vaccine or placebo injection. Donation was by an adult aged 18-55 years who was in Boston. Study-level points and caveats: Non-spike TCR breadth did not differ much between vaccine and placebo recipients.

The sample here was peripheral blood, taken in a trial of Ad26.COV2.S vaccine versus placebo. The chain is built from TRBV18 and TRBJ2-7, with D perhaps TRBD2 (6 bases). This receptor was obtained from a person between 18 and 65 years old who received the Ad26.COV2.S COVID-19 vaccine or a placebo. CDR3 loop: CASSPKFVAGRSEQYF. For the CDR3, the DNA is TGTGCCAGCTCACCAAAATTCGTGGCGGGGCGGAGCGAGCAGTACTTC. Based on the CDR3 plus reference TRBV18 and TRBJ2-7, the full variable domain is NAGVMQNPRHLVRRRGQEARLRCSPMKGHSHVYWYRQLPEEGLKFMVYLQKENIIDESGMPKERFSAEFPKEGPSILRIQQVVRGDSAAYFCASSPKFVAGRSEQYFGPGTRLTVT.